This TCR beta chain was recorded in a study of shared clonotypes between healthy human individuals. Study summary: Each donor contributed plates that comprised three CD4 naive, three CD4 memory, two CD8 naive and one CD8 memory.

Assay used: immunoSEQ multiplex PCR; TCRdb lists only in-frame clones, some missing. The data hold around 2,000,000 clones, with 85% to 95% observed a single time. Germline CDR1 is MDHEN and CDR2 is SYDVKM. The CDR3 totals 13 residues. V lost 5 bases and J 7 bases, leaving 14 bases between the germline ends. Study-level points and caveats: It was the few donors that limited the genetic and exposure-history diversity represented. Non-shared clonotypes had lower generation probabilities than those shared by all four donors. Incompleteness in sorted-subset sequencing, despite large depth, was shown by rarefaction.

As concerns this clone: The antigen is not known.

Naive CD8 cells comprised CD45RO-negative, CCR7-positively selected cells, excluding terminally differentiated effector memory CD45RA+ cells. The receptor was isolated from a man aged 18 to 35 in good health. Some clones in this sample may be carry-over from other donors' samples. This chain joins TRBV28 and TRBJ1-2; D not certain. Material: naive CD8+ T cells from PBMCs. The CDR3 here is CASSPSPTSGYTF. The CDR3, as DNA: TGTGCCAGCAGTCCCTCCCCGACAAGTGGCTACACCTTC.